This entry describes one T cell receptor beta chain. Using immunoSEQ multiplex PCR, the repertoire was profiled, and TCRdb retains in-frame clones only, with some absent. The table records around 77,000 clones, approximately 94% of them present only once. The sample comes from a study of T cell changes during pregnancy in multiple sclerosis. This receptor was identified in a female donor with multiple sclerosis, enrolled in a pregnancy study. This material consisted of peripheral blood, taken in the third trimester of pregnancy.

The CDR3: CATINRTGGAWEQYF. As DNA, the CDR3 is TGTGCCACCATTAACCGGACAGGGGGCGCGTGGGAGCAGTACTTC. The chain employs TRBV19 and TRBJ2-7, with 11 positions matching TRBD1. Per germline, CDR1 LNHDA and CDR2 SQIVND (reference sequence). The V gene end was trimmed by 10 bases and the J gene end by 7 bases; junction bases not matched to a gene: 15. This CDR3 region has 15 residues.